The subject of this entry is one T cell receptor beta chain. This entry is derived from a study of blood T cell repertoires in COVID-19. In the study overall: The study drew acute and convalescent COVID-19 samples from the United States, Italy and Spain. From T cells, B-cell-depleted T cells, or PBMCs came the material, which was cDNA or gDNA.

Sequenced by immunoSEQ multiplex PCR; TCRdb stores in-frame clones only, minus some. This table holds a few hundred thousand clones, just under 85% found once. Trimming pared 11 bases from V and 3 bases from J, leaving 13 bases between. Per the germline V gene, CDR1 is ENHRY and CDR2 is SYGVKD. The CDR3 sequence is 13 residues long. The receptor was derived from a woman aged 45-60 years with active or convalescent COVID-19. The specimen was peripheral blood. The chain couples TRBV10-3 to TRBJ2-2; maybe TRBD2 (6 bases). This CDR3 is CAAGRADTGELFF. The CDR3 DNA reads TGTGCCGCGGGGCGGGCGGACACCGGGGAGCTGTTTTTT.